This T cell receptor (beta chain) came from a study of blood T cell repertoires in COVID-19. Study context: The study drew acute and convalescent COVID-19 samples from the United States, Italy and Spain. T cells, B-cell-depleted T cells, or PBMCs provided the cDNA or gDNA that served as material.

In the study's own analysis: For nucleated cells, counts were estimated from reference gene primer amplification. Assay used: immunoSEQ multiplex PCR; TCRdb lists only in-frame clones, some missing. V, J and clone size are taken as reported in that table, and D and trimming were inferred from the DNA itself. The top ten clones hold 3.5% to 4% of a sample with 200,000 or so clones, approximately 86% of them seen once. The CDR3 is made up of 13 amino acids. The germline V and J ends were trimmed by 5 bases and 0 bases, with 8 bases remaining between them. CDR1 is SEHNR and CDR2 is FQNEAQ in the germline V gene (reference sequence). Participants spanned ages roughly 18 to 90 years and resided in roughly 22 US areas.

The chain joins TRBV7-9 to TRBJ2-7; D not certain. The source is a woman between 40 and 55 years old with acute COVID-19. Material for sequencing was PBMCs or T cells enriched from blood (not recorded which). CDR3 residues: CASSRLSSYEQYF. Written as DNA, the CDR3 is TGTGCCAGCAGCCGACTTAGCTCCTACGAGCAGTACTTC. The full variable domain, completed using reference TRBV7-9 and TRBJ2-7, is DTGVSQNPRHKITKRGQNVTFRCDPISEHNRLYWYRQTLGQGPEFLTYFQNEAQLEKSRLLSDRFSAERPKGSFSTLEIQRTEQGDSAMYLCASSRLSSYEQYFGPGTRLTVT.